These T cell receptor beta chains were read from a single sample in a study of blood T cell repertoires in COVID-19. The assay was immunoSEQ multiplex PCR, and TCRdb's table has in-frame clones only and misses some. Of 350,000 or so clones in the sample, roughly 87% are singletons; the top ten hold roughly 0.94%. Sequencing input: PBMCs or T cells enriched from blood (not recorded which). The origin of the receptors is a woman aged 30 to 39 who had recovered from COVID-19. The CDR3 runs from the conserved cysteine through the conserved F or W. The D gene is left open where the match is weak. A row's size may be missing; if present it is once, few, many or a size class.

j_gene | v_gene | d_gene | abundance | CDR3aa | CDR3nt
TRBJ2-7 | TRBV2 | - | - | CASTLTSIGGEQYF | TGTGCCAGCACCCTCACCAGCATAGGGGGCGAGCAGTACTTC
TRBJ2-5 | TRBV30 | - | - | CAWKTPGQETQYF | TGTGCCTGGAAGACGCCGGGACAAGAGACCCAGTACTTC
TRBJ2-3 | TRBV7-9 | TRBD1 | - | CASSYGQGDTDTQYF | TGTGCCAGCAGCTACGGACAGGGGGACACAGATACGCAGTATTTT
TRBJ1-2 | TRBV6-5 | TRBD1 | - | CASRRQGRGYGYTF | TGTGCCAGCAGAAGACAGGGAAGGGGCTATGGCTACACCTTC
TRBJ2-2 | TRBV19 | - | - | CASRGPGRTGELFF | TGTGCCAGTAGGGGGCCCGGACGAACCGGGGAGCTGTTTTTT
TRBJ1-2 | TRBV7-9 | - | few | CASSLGTVNYGYTF | TGTGCCAGCAGCTTAGGGACAGTCAACTATGGCTACACCTTC
TRBJ2-5 | TRBV6-2/TRBV6-3 | TRBD2 | - | CASSLRRTSGGQETQYF | TGTGCCAGCAGTCTCCGCCGGACTAGCGGGGGACAAGAGACCCAGTACTTC
TRBJ1-1 | TRBV14 | TRBD1 | - | CASSHGTGKGDTEAFF | TGTGCCAGCAGCCATGGGACAGGAAAGGGGGACACTGAAGCTTTCTTT
TRBJ1-2 | TRBV5-1 | TRBD1 | once | CASSTGTGSLYGYTF | TGCGCCAGCAGCACCGGGACAGGGTCCCTCTATGGCTACACCTTC
TRBJ2-5 | TRBV30 | TRBD2 | - | CAWSSGGQETQYF | TGTGCCTGGAGTTCGGGGGGCCAAGAGACCCAGTACTTC
TRBJ2-3 | TRBV7-6 | TRBD1 | once | CASSPGQGQDTQYF | TGTGCCAGCAGCCCCGGACAGGGTCAAGATACGCAGTATTTT
TRBJ2-4 | TRBV28 | - | - | CASSPRGGGGKNIQYF | TGTGCCAGCAGTCCTCGCGGGGGAGGGGGCAAAAACATTCAGTACTTC
TRBJ2-1 | TRBV6-1 | - | once | CASSERLPSYNEQFF | TGTGCCAGCAGTGAGCGACTTCCCTCCTACAATGAGCAGTTCTTC
TRBJ1-1 | TRBV5-1 | - | - | CASSPRVLGEDTEAFF | TGCGCCAGCAGCCCGCGAGTCTTGGGGGAGGACACTGAAGCTTTCTTT
TRBJ1-6 | TRBV27 | - | - | CASSFTGRFYNSPLHF | TGTGCCAGCAGTTTTACAGGGAGATTCTATAATTCACCCCTCCACTTT
TRBJ1-2 | TRBV28 | TRBD1 | - | CASSLLAGGLRGYTF | TGTGCCAGCAGTTTGCTGGCAGGGGGCCTGCGTGGCTACACCTTC
TRBJ1-2 | TRBV28 | - | - | CASSLGQGGGYTF | TGTGCCAGCAGTTTGGGGCAGGGAGGTGGCTACACCTTC
TRBJ2-7 | TRBV7-2 | TRBD1 | - | CASSLGGTGGLEQYF | TGTGCCAGCAGCCTGGGGGGGACAGGGGGCCTCGAGCAGTACTTC
TRBJ2-2 | TRBV4-3 | TRBD2 | - | CASSPVAGGNTGELFF | TGCGCCAGCAGCCCTGTGGCGGGGGGCAACACCGGGGAGCTGTTTTTT
TRBJ2-3 | TRBV7-2 | TRBD2 | - | CASSLGGAGGLDTQYF | TGTGCCAGCAGCTTAGGCGGGGCGGGGGGGCTGGATACGCAGTATTTT
TRBJ1-1 | TRBV10-3 | TRBD1 | - | CAIGTGGTEAFF | TGTGCCATCGGGACAGGGGGCACTGAAGCTTTCTTT